The rows below give T cell receptor beta chains drawn from one sample of a study of T cell repertoires in ileal Crohn's disease. Using immunoSEQ multiplex PCR, the repertoire was profiled, and TCRdb retains in-frame clones only, with some absent. The sample carries approximately 9,600 clones, 76% recorded once. Sequencing was performed on ileal tissue. Receptors originate from an adult with Crohn's disease. CDR3s include the opening cysteine and the closing phenylalanine or tryptophan. The D gene is left open where the match is weak. The listing skips clone size in some rows; elsewhere it reads once, few, many or a size class.

clone size: .; J gene: TRBJ2-5; V gene: TRBV6-1; D gene: .; CDR3 DNA: TGTGCCAGCAGTGGGAGAACACTACAAGAGACCCAGTACTTC; CDR3 protein: CASSGRTLQETQYF
clone size: few; J gene: TRBJ1-3; V gene: TRBV18; D gene: .; CDR3 DNA: TGTGCCAGCTCACCTCGTCAGGGAAACACCATATATTTT; CDR3 protein: CASSPRQGNTIYF
clone size: .; J gene: TRBJ1-4; V gene: TRBV5-1; D gene: .; CDR3 DNA: TGCGCCAGCAGCTTGGTAACAGGTTCTAATGAAAAACTGTTTTTT; CDR3 protein: CASSLVTGSNEKLFF
clone size: .; J gene: TRBJ2-7; V gene: TRBV19; D gene: .; CDR3 DNA: TGTGCCAGTAGTATCACGGCGCGGGGTCATCGCGAGCAGTACTTC; CDR3 protein: CASSITARGHREQYF
clone size: .; J gene: TRBJ1-5; V gene: TRBV6-5; D gene: .; CDR3 DNA: TGTGCCAGCAAAGACAGCGCGGCAAATCAGCCCCAGCATTTT; CDR3 protein: CASKDSAANQPQHF
clone size: .; J gene: TRBJ2-5; V gene: TRBV13; D gene: .; CDR3 DNA: TGTGCCAGCAGCCCAAAAGAGACCCAGTACTTC; CDR3 protein: CASSPKETQYF
clone size: once; J gene: TRBJ2-1; V gene: TRBV4-1; D gene: TRBD2; CDR3 DNA: TGCGCCAGCAGCCAATTAACTAGCGGCCCCTACAATGAGCAGTTCTTC; CDR3 protein: CASSQLTSGPYNEQFF
clone size: .; J gene: TRBJ2-1; V gene: TRBV30; D gene: .; CDR3 DNA: TGTGCCTGGAGCGAAGGACTCTTCTACAATGAGCAGTTCTTC; CDR3 protein: CAWSEGLFYNEQFF
clone size: .; J gene: TRBJ2-7; V gene: TRBV7-7; D gene: TRBD2; CDR3 DNA: TGTGCTAGCAGCTTGGGACTAGCGGGGGAGCAGTACTTC; CDR3 protein: CASSLGLAGEQYF
clone size: .; J gene: TRBJ1-1; V gene: TRBV5-4; D gene: .; CDR3 DNA: TGTGCCAGCAGCCGGACATCGGAAACTGAAGCTTTCTTT; CDR3 protein: CASSRTSETEAFF
clone size: .; J gene: TRBJ2-5; V gene: TRBV9; D gene: .; CDR3 DNA: TGTGCCAGCAGCGTAGCTTCCTCGTTTCGGGAGACCCAGTACTTC; CDR3 protein: CASSVASSFRETQYF
clone size: .; J gene: TRBJ1-2; V gene: TRBV5-1; D gene: .; CDR3 DNA: TGCGCCAGCAGCTTGTCACCAGGGAACTATGGCTACACCTTC; CDR3 protein: CASSLSPGNYGYTF
clone size: few; J gene: TRBJ1-1; V gene: TRBV4-3; D gene: .; CDR3 DNA: TGCGCCAGCAGCCAAGATGGGCGGGGGGCGAGAACTGAAGCTTTCTTT; CDR3 protein: CASSQDGRGARTEAFF
clone size: .; J gene: TRBJ2-1; V gene: TRBV7-5; D gene: .; CDR3 DNA: TGTGCCAGAAGCTTAGCATCTAGCGGGAGGGCCCACAATGAGCAGTTCTTC; CDR3 protein: CARSLASSGRAHNEQFF
clone size: .; J gene: TRBJ2-4; V gene: TRBV6-1; D gene: TRBD1; CDR3 DNA: TGTGCCAGCAGTGCCCCGTCCGACAGGGTTCAAAACATTCAGTACTTC; CDR3 protein: CASSAPSDRVQNIQYF
clone size: .; J gene: TRBJ2-1; V gene: TRBV7-9; D gene: .; CDR3 DNA: TGTGCCAGCAGCTTAGTTTCGGGGTACAATGAGCAGTTCTTC; CDR3 protein: CASSLVSGYNEQFF
clone size: .; J gene: TRBJ1-2; V gene: TRBV18; D gene: .; CDR3 DNA: TGTGCCAGCTCACCTGACAGTCGAAATTATGGCTACACCTTC; CDR3 protein: CASSPDSRNYGYTF
clone size: few; J gene: TRBJ2-1; V gene: TRBV6-6; D gene: TRBD2; CDR3 DNA: TGTGCCAGCAGTTCGATAGCGGGTGAGCAGTTCTTC; CDR3 protein: CASSSIAGEQFF
clone size: .; J gene: TRBJ1-2; V gene: TRBV5-1; D gene: .; CDR3 DNA: TGCGCCAGCAGCTTCATGGCAAACTATGGCTACACCTTC; CDR3 protein: CASSFMANYGYTF
clone size: .; J gene: TRBJ1-5; V gene: TRBV7-2; D gene: .; CDR3 DNA: TGTGCCAGCAGCGCATTCGCAGGGCGGTCCCAGCATTTT; CDR3 protein: CASSAFAGRSQHF
clone size: .; J gene: TRBJ1-1; V gene: TRBV2; D gene: TRBD1; CDR3 DNA: TGTGCCAGCAATTACGACAGGGGGCGATTAGAGGAAGCTTTCTTT; CDR3 protein: CASNYDRGRLEEAFF
clone size: .; J gene: TRBJ1-1; V gene: TRBV28; D gene: TRBD1; CDR3 DNA: TGTGCCAGCATCGACGCTACAGGGGCTGGTACTGAAGCTTTCTTT; CDR3 protein: CASIDATGAGTEAFF